A selection of T cell receptor beta chains follows, all from one sample in a study of post-analysis software for immune sequencing data. Using its own MiXCR run on the PCR reads, TCRdb lists one record per CDR3 protein. The sample yields 750,000 to 950,000 distinct CDR3 sequences, 46% seen once. What was sequenced was blood. These receptors were collected from a girl aged 10 to 17 with multiple sclerosis. Both conserved end residues are part of each CDR3. The D gene is left open where the match is weak. Size is omitted from some rows. Given values are once, few, many or a class for expanded clones.

j_call clone_size v_call d_call cdr3_aa cdr3_nt
TRBJ2-7 NA TRBV29-1 NA CSVEDGQQPSYEQYF TGCAGCGTTGAAGATGGTCAACAGCCAAGCTACGAGCAGTACTTC
TRBJ2-6 NA TRBV7-2 NA CASSLAGGSGANVRTF TGTGCCAGCAGCTTAGCGGGAGGCTCTGGGGCCAACGTCCGGACTTTC
TRBJ2-1 few TRBV15 TRBD1 CATSSGTGSPASSYNEQFF TGTGCCACCAGCAGCGGGACAGGTTCTCCCGCGAGCTCCTACAATGAGCAGTTCTTC
TRBJ1-5 NA TRBV6-6 TRBD1 CASSYSPGGGQPQHF TGTGCCAGCAGTTACTCCCCAGGGGGTGGCCAGCCCCAGCATTTT
TRBJ2-4 few TRBV12-3/TRBV12-4 TRBD1 CASSLTGKAKNIQYF TGTGCCAGCAGTTTGACAGGGAAGGCCAAAAACATTCAGTACTTC
TRBJ2-1 NA TRBV14 TRBD1 CASSRPTGGYNEQFF TGTGCCAGCAGCCGCCCGACAGGGGGATACAATGAGCAGTTCTTC
TRBJ2-3 NA TRBV5-1 TRBD1 CASSPGDRETDTQYF TGCGCCAGCAGCCCAGGGGACAGGGAAACAGATACGCAGTATTTT
TRBJ2-3 NA TRBV7-2 NA CASSQRLVVDTQYF TGTGCCAGCAGCCAAAGACTAGTCGTCGATACGCAGTATTTT
TRBJ2-4 NA TRBV12-3/TRBV12-4 NA CAGSWGGIAKNIQYF TGTGCCGGCAGTTGGGGTGGGATAGCCAAAAACATTCAGTACTTC
TRBJ2-7 NA TRBV20-1 TRBD2 CSATDGTSGRYEQYF TGCAGTGCTACTGACGGGACTAGCGGGAGGTACGAGCAGTACTTC
TRBJ2-5 few TRBV7-2 NA CASSNRQDLYF TGTGCCAGCAGCAACCGACAGGACCTGTACTTC
TRBJ2-6 NA TRBV20-1 TRBD1 CSATTGGAAGANVLTF TGCAGTGCCACTACAGGGGGCGCGGCTGGGGCCAACGTCCTGACTTTC
TRBJ2-7 NA TRBV3-1 TRBD1 CASSQEGTAPTDEQYF TGTGCCAGCAGCCAAGAGGGGACAGCTCCTACCGACGAGCAGTACTTC
TRBJ2-7 few TRBV29-1 NA CSVGTSSHEQYF TGCAGCGTTGGCACTAGCTCCCACGAGCAGTACTTC
TRBJ2-7 few TRBV20-1 TRBD1 CSARPPGQGTRNEQYF TGCAGTGCTAGACCCCCGGGACAGGGGACTCGGAACGAGCAGTACTTC
TRBJ2-4 NA TRBV3-1 TRBD2 CASSLAGVDIQYF TGTGCCAGCAGCCTTGCGGGAGTGGACATTCAGTACTTC
TRBJ2-5 few TRBV5-1 NA CASSLVIFEGTQYF TGCGCCAGCAGCTTGGTTATCTTTGAAGGGACCCAGTACTTC
TRBJ2-5 few TRBV24-1 NA CATSDPGHGMIQETQYF TGTGCCACCAGTGATCCGGGACACGGGATGATACAAGAGACCCAGTACTTC
TRBJ2-3 NA TRBV5-1 TRBD2 CASSPRERLAGGPDTQYF TGCGCCAGCAGCCCCCGGGAACGACTAGCGGGAGGGCCGGATACGCAGTATTTT
TRBJ2-1 NA TRBV6-1 NA CASSGPLLGVQFF TGTGCCAGCAGTGGTCCCCTACTAGGGGTGCAGTTCTTC
TRBJ2-5 few TRBV5-1 TRBD1 CASSQGQLQETQYF TGCGCCAGCAGCCAGGGACAGCTTCAAGAGACCCAGTACTTC
TRBJ2-3 few TRBV3-1 TRBD2 CASSRGTSGRTDTQYF TGTGCCAGCAGCCGTGGGACTAGCGGGAGGACAGATACGCAGTATTTT
TRBJ1-2 NA TRBV27 NA CASKLGNNYGYTF TGTGCCAGCAAGCTAGGGAATAACTATGGCTACACCTTC
TRBJ2-5 few TRBV20-1 TRBD2 CSARDGTSGPGETQYF TGCAGTGCTAGAGATGGGACTAGCGGTCCTGGGGAGACCCAGTACTTC
TRBJ2-1 NA TRBV7-2 TRBD2 CASSLGGTSGTQEQFF TGTGCCAGCAGCTTAGGGGGGACTAGCGGGACTCAGGAGCAGTTCTTC
TRBJ2-7 once TRBV2 NA CASKTDSYEQYF TGTGCCAGCAAAACAGACTCCTACGAGCAGTACTTC
TRBJ2-7 few TRBV6-2/TRBV6-3 TRBD1 CASSYLQGAAYEQYF TGTGCCAGCAGTTACCTACAGGGGGCCGCCTACGAGCAGTACTTC
TRBJ2-7 few TRBV5-1 NA CASSWGHTDYEQYF TGCGCCAGCAGCTGGGGGCATACGGACTACGAGCAGTACTTC
TRBJ2-5 NA TRBV29-1 TRBD1 CSGGQGLKHEQYF TGCAGCGGCGGACAGGGCCTTAAGCATGAGCAGTACTTC
TRBJ2-1 NA TRBV20-1 NA CSALGRASSYNEQFF TGCAGTGCCCTCGGGCGGGCGAGCTCCTACAATGAGCAGTTCTTC
TRBJ1-2 NA TRBV9 NA CASSTQDSPYGYTF TGTGCCAGCAGCACCCAGGACAGCCCGTATGGCTACACCTTC
TRBJ2-1 few TRBV6-4 NA CASSEIGVSSYNEQFF TGTGCCAGCAGTGAAATCGGGGTTAGCTCCTACAATGAGCAGTTCTTC
TRBJ2-1 NA TRBV7-9 TRBD2 CASSLVGLAAFEQFF TGTGCCAGCAGCTTAGTAGGACTAGCGGCCTTTGAGCAGTTCTTC
TRBJ1-1 few TRBV4-3 TRBD1 CASSQTGGSAFF TGCGCCAGCAGCCAAACAGGGGGCTCGGCTTTCTTT
TRBJ1-1 NA TRBV27 NA CASSQINTEAFF TGTGCCAGCAGCCAGATAAACACTGAAGCTTTCTTT
TRBJ2-3 NA TRBV6-1 TRBD2 CATSEEVAGGRLTDTQYF TGTGCCACCTCCGAAGAGGTAGCGGGAGGGCGGCTCACAGATACGCAGTATTTT
TRBJ1-2 NA TRBV7-2 NA CASSREAPIIYGYTF TGTGCCAGCAGCCGCGAGGCCCCCATTATATATGGCTACACCTTC
TRBJ2-1 NA TRBV20-1 NA CSARAGRGYNEQFF TGCAGTGCTAGAGCCGGGAGAGGGTACAATGAGCAGTTCTTC
TRBJ2-7 NA TRBV6-5 TRBD2 CATKGGDYTYEQYF TGTGCCACCAAGGGCGGGGACTACACCTACGAGCAGTACTTC
TRBJ2-7 NA TRBV25-1 NA CASSDPPDYEQYF TGTGCCAGCAGTGACCCTCCCGACTACGAGCAGTACTTC
TRBJ1-2 few TRBV14 NA CASSQRFGQTWYGYTF TGTGCCAGTAGCCAAAGATTCGGACAGACCTGGTATGGCTACACCTTC
TRBJ1-5 NA TRBV7-8 TRBD1 CASSQQGIVNQPQHF TGTGCCAGCAGCCAACAGGGGATCGTGAATCAGCCCCAGCATTTT
TRBJ2-7 NA TRBV7-2 NA CASSTRSGFSYEQYF TGTGCCAGCAGCACCCGGTCGGGGTTCTCCTACGAGCAGTACTTC
TRBJ2-2 NA TRBV7-6 TRBD2 CASSSTSGRAGELFF TGTGCCAGCAGCTCGACTAGCGGGAGAGCGGGGGAGCTGTTTTTT
TRBJ2-3 few TRBV4-3 NA CASSQDITEMEDTQYF TGCGCCAGCAGCCAAGATATAACAGAAATGGAAGATACGCAGTATTTT
TRBJ2-1 once TRBV2 NA CASSEHNEQFF TGTGCCAGCAGTGAGCATAATGAGCAGTTCTTC
TRBJ1-2 NA TRBV12-3/TRBV12-4 TRBD1 CASSRDRGGYTF TGTGCCAGCAGTCGGGACAGAGGCGGCTACACCTTC
TRBJ2-4 NA TRBV6-6 TRBD2 CASSYSVLAGGNIQYF TGTGCCAGCAGTTACTCAGTACTAGCGGGAGGAAACATTCAGTACTTC
TRBJ2-3 NA TRBV20-1 TRBD2 CSAQPETSVTDTQYF TGCAGTGCTCAACCGGAGACTAGCGTCACAGATACGCAGTATTTT
TRBJ2-7 NA TRBV20-1 NA CSARTPSEQYF TGCAGTGCTAGAACCCCGTCCGAGCAGTACTTC
TRBJ2-7 NA TRBV12-3/TRBV12-4 TRBD1 CASSLQGTGPEQYF TGTGCCAGCAGTTTACAGGGGACAGGGCCCGAGCAGTACTTC
TRBJ2-7 NA TRBV12-5 TRBD2 CASGLGTSVSYEQYF TGTGCTAGTGGTTTGGGGACTAGCGTCTCCTACGAGCAGTACTTC
TRBJ1-4 NA TRBV6-2/TRBV6-3 NA CASSFLLGNEKLFF TGTGCCAGCAGTTTCCTCCTTGGGAATGAAAAACTGTTTTTT
TRBJ2-1 once TRBV27 NA CASSLTFGTGFGNEQFF TGTGCCAGCAGTTTAACGTTCGGTACCGGGTTCGGAAATGAGCAGTTCTTC
TRBJ1-2 many TRBV27 TRBD1 CASSPTGTGGAGYTF TGTGCCAGCAGTCCGACCGGGACAGGGGGTGCAGGCTACACCTTC
TRBJ2-3 few TRBV10-2 NA CASSGLASDKDTQYF TGCGCCAGCAGTGGGCTGGCTAGCGATAAAGATACGCAGTATTTT
TRBJ2-7 few TRBV12-3/TRBV12-4 TRBD1 CASSFVNRGLYEQYF TGTGCCAGCAGTTTCGTGAACAGGGGCCTCTACGAGCAGTACTTC
TRBJ2-7 NA TRBV5-5 NA CASSWAGSSYEQYF TGTGCCAGCAGCTGGGCGGGAAGCTCCTACGAGCAGTACTTC